A selection of T cell receptor beta chains follows, all from one sample in a study of T cells in Graves' hyperthyroidism and ophthalmopathy. Via MiXCR, TCRdb re-called the multiplex PCR reads, giving one row per CDR3 protein. The sample carries approximately 300,000 distinct CDR3 sequences, approximately 19% recorded once. The sequencing input was blood. The receptors were gathered from a man between 45 and 60 years old with Graves' ophthalmopathy. The CDR3 runs from the conserved cysteine through the conserved F or W. D genes are given only for firm matches. A row's size may be missing; if present it is once, few, many or a size class.

TRBV5-6,.,TRBJ2-5,few,TGTGCCAGCAGCCCAGCGGAACAAGAGACCCAGTACTTC,CASSPAEQETQYF
TRBV7-9,.,TRBJ1-2,few,TGTGCCAGCAGCTTGATCCGAGGGCCAGGTTATGGCTACACCTTC,CASSLIRGPGYGYTF
TRBV7-9,TRBD2,TRBJ2-1,.,TGTGCCAGCAGCTTTCCCCCGAGCGGGGGGGATGAGCAGTTCTTC,CASSFPPSGGDEQFF
TRBV5-6,TRBD1,TRBJ2-5,many,TGTGCCAGCAGCTTAGGGGACAGGGGAGAGACCCAGTACTTC,CASSLGDRGETQYF
TRBV18,.,TRBJ2-7,few,TGTGCCAGCTCACCATTTACTACGCCATTAAACTACGAGCAGTACTTC,CASSPFTTPLNYEQYF
TRBV25-1,.,TRBJ2-7,once,TGTGCCAGCAGTGAAGGTCCCTACGAGCAGTACTTC,CASSEGPYEQYF
TRBV6-1,.,TRBJ2-7,many,TGTGCCAGCGGCGGGGGCACAGCGGAGGGTTTCGAGCAGTACTTC,CASGGGTAEGFEQYF
TRBV7-2,TRBD2,TRBJ2-1,.,TGTGCCAGCAGCGATAGCGGGAGGGCCCTGTTCTTC,CASSDSGRALFF
TRBV5-5,TRBD2,TRBJ2-5,many,TGTGCCAGCAGCTTGGCCAGCGGGGGGGGGATCAGGACCCAGTACTTC,CASSLASGGGIRTQYF
TRBV3-1,.,TRBJ2-3,many,TGTGCCAGCAGCTCAGGGGAGGGGGCTGGCGCAGATACGCAGTATTTT,CASSSGEGAGADTQYF
TRBV12-3/TRBV12-4,TRBD2,TRBJ2-1,.,TGTGCCAGCAGTACTAGCGGGAGGGGAAGCTCCTACAATGAGCAGTTCTTC,CASSTSGRGSSYNEQFF
TRBV7-6,TRBD2,TRBJ2-5,.,TGTGCCAGCGGCCGGGAGGGTCGGGAGACCCAGTACTTC,CASGREGRETQYF
TRBV5-5,TRBD1,TRBJ1-4,.,TGTGCCAGCAGCCCGCGACAGGGGGTCTATAATGAAAAACTGTTTTTT,CASSPRQGVYNEKLFF
TRBV11-2,TRBD2,TRBJ2-7,many,TGTGCCAGCAGCGAAGAGGCTAGCGGGTACGAGCAGTACTTC,CASSEEASGYEQYF
TRBV20-1,.,TRBJ1-5,.,TGCAGTGCTAGTGGTGGGGCGCGGCCCCAGCATTTT,CSASGGARPQHF
TRBV30,.,TRBJ2-3,many,TGTGCCTGGAGTGAGGCCTTGGATACGCAGTATTTT,CAWSEALDTQYF
TRBV30,.,TRBJ1-5,.,TGTGCCTGGGCCGGACAGAGAAACCAGCCCCAGCATTTT,CAWAGQRNQPQHF
TRBV7-3,.,TRBJ2-7,many,TGTGCCAGCAGCTTATACAAGGATTACGAGCAGTACTTC,CASSLYKDYEQYF
TRBV5-1,.,TRBJ2-3,many,TGCGCCAGCAGCTTGCGACAGGGCACAGATACGCAGTATTTT,CASSLRQGTDTQYF
TRBV6-5,.,TRBJ1-4,.,TGTGCCAGCAGTGGACACAGAGCAACTAATGAAAAACTGTTTTTT,CASSGHRATNEKLFF
TRBV11-2,TRBD2,TRBJ2-5,many,TGTGCCAGCCTTAAACTGGGGGGGTCCCAAGAGACCCAGTACTTC,CASLKLGGSQETQYF
TRBV7-8,.,TRBJ2-7,many,TGTGCCAGCAGCTTAGGGACTGCCTTAACCTACGAGCAGTACTTC,CASSLGTALTYEQYF
TRBV6-1,TRBD2,TRBJ2-5,many,TGTGCCAGCAGTTCCAATAGCGGGAGTCGAGAGACCCAGTACTTC,CASSSNSGSRETQYF